This T cell receptor beta chain was sequenced during a study of CD8 T cells in Susac syndrome. The V gene lost 5 bases and the J gene lost 1 base, with 15 bases spanning the gap. This CDR3 is built from 15 residues. Germline V gives CDR1 SGHRS, CDR2 YFSETQ. Stable or active relapsing-remitting multiple sclerosis, untreated and meeting revised McDonald criteria, defined the controls. TEMRA cells were FACS-enriched, with CD8+ and CD4+ T cells isolated negatively. Random hexamers were used to reverse transcribe an amount of about 0.5 to 1 ug RNA. The TCR beta CDR3 was amplified by immunoSEQ multiplex PCR across 54 Vbeta, 13 Jbeta. TCRdb ran MiXCR on the immunoSEQ multiplex PCR reads and lists one entry per CDR3 protein. Here the sample spans about 300,000 distinct CDR3 sequences, 85% being singletons. The count of this clonotype is one.

The source material was CD8+ T cells from PBMCs. This TCR was recovered from a human donor with multiple sclerosis. The chain combines TRBV5-1 with TRBJ1-2, with D perhaps TRBD1 (5 bases). CDR3 coding DNA: TGCGCCAGCAGTCCCGACAGTCCCTTTAACTATGGCTACACCTTC. As protein: CASSPDSPFNYGYTF.